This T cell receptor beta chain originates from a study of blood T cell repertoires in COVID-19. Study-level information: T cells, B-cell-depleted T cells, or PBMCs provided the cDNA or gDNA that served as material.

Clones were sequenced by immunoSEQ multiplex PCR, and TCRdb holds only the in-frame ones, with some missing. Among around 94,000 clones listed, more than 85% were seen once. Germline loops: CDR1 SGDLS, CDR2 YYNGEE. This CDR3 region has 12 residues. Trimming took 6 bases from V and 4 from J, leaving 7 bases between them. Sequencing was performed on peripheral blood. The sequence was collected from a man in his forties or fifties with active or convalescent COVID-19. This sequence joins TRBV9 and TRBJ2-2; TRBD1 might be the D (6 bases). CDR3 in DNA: TGTGCCAGCAAAGGGGGCACCGGGGAGCTGTTTTTT. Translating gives CASKGGTGELFF.